These T cell receptor beta chains were read from a single sample in a study of cytomegalovirus exposure and HLA in healthy donors. The method was immunoSEQ multiplex PCR; TCRdb's version includes in-frame clones alone and lacks a portion of them. The repertoire has about 200,000 clones, roughly 12% of them found once; the top ten carry about 7.8%. Sequenced: PBMCs. The receptors were sampled from a man aged 45-60 years in good health and CMV-seropositive. Both conserved end residues are part of each CDR3. The order of the fields is clone size, D gene, V gene, J gene, CDR3 protein, CDR3 DNA. A D gene is named only where the DNA matches it firmly. Clone sizes are given selectively: once, few, many, or a class where the clone is expanded.

>.|TRBD1|TRBV6-5|TRBJ1-5
CASSGTVNQPQHF
TGTGCCAGCAGTGGGACAGTCAATCAGCCCCAGCATTTT
>.|TRBD2|TRBV13|TRBJ2-3
CASSLERGGTSTDTQYF
TGTGCCAGCAGCTTAGAGCGGGGGGGAACTAGCACAGATACGCAGTATTTT
>few|.|TRBV11-3|TRBJ2-5
CASSLDDRMGQWKETQYF
TGTGCCAGCAGCTTAGACGACAGGATGGGCCAGTGGAAAGAGACCCAGTACTTC
>few|.|TRBV9|TRBJ2-1
CASSVEGQGLTEQFF
TGTGCCAGCAGCGTAGAGGGCCAGGGCCTTACTGAGCAGTTCTTC
>.|TRBD2|TRBV2|TRBJ2-3
CASKVVAGGSSTDTQYF
TGTGCCAGCAAAGTGGTAGCGGGGGGATCTAGCACAGATACGCAGTATTTT
>.|.|TRBV19|TRBJ1-4
CARRGDEKLFF
TGTGCCAGAAGAGGTGATGAAAAACTGTTTTTT
>.|.|TRBV6-6|TRBJ1-5
CASTQREVGNQPQHF
TGTGCCAGCACTCAAAGGGAGGTCGGCAATCAGCCCCAGCATTTT
>.|TRBD1|TRBV5-5|TRBJ1-1
CASSFTGGLNTEAFF
TGTGCCAGCAGCTTCACAGGGGGACTGAACACTGAAGCTTTCTTT
>few|TRBD1|TRBV19|TRBJ1-1
CASSGDRVGTEAFF
TGTGCCAGTAGTGGTGACAGGGTAGGCACTGAAGCTTTCTTT
>few|TRBD1|TRBV5-6|TRBJ2-7
CASSPIGTGLYEQYF
TGTGCCAGCAGCCCCATCGGGACAGGGCTCTACGAGCAGTACTTC
>few|.|TRBV29-1|TRBJ1-1
CSVEDRRATEAFF
TGCAGCGTTGAAGACAGGAGGGCCACTGAAGCTTTCTTT
>few|.|TRBV19|TRBJ1-6
CASSNRDTQSLPLHF
TGTGCCAGTAGTAATCGGGACACACAATCCCTCCCCCTCCACTTT
>.|TRBD1|TRBV28|TRBJ1-2
CASSSGQLYGYTF
TGTGCCAGCAGTTCGGGACAGCTCTATGGCTACACCTTC
>.|TRBD2|TRBV9|TRBJ2-1
CASSSLAGDNEQFF
TGTGCCAGCAGCTCACTAGCGGGGGACAATGAGCAGTTCTTC
>.|TRBD1|TRBV14|TRBJ1-3
CASSFHAGTGDGNTIYF
TGTGCCAGCAGCTTCCATGCCGGGACAGGGGACGGAAACACCATATATTTT
>.|TRBD1|TRBV5-4|TRBJ1-4
CASSPDPGGAAEKLFF
TGTGCCAGCAGCCCGGATCCAGGGGGCGCCGCCGAAAAACTGTTTTTT
>.|TRBD1|TRBV10-3|TRBJ1-6
CAISGGGQNSPLHF
TGTGCCATCAGTGGAGGGGGCCAGAATTCACCCCTCCACTTT
>.|.|TRBV27|TRBJ2-1
CASSVTRSNTDEQFF
TGTGCCAGCAGCGTAACCAGGTCGAACACCGATGAGCAGTTCTTC
>.|TRBD2|TRBV5-1|TRBJ2-3
CASSLRGLVTDTQYF
TGCGCCAGCAGCTTGCGGGGACTAGTCACAGATACGCAGTATTTT
>.|.|TRBV10-3|TRBJ1-6
CAISESFQGYSPLHF
TGTGCCATCAGTGAGTCCTTCCAGGGGTACTCACCCCTCCACTTT
>.|TRBD1|TRBV10-3|TRBJ1-1
CAVNLQGLNTEAFF
TGTGCCGTAAACCTACAGGGGCTTAACACTGAAGCTTTCTTT
>.|TRBD1|TRBV5-1|TRBJ2-7
CASSLIDRGRSSYEQYF
TGCGCCAGCAGCTTGATAGACAGGGGGCGAAGCTCCTACGAGCAGTACTTC
>.|.|TRBV12-1|TRBJ1-1
CASSFGGGLGTEAFF
TGTGCCAGCAGCTTTGGAGGGGGCCTGGGCACTGAAGCTTTCTTT
>.|.|TRBV27|TRBJ1-6
CASSPQGYNSPLHF
TGTGCCAGCAGCCCCCAGGGTTATAATTCACCCCTCCACTTT
>.|.|TRBV9|TRBJ2-5
CASSAWTDLQETQYF
TGTGCCAGCAGCGCTTGGACAGACCTCCAAGAGACCCAGTACTTC
>few|.|TRBV7-8|TRBJ2-7
CASSFLIVPYEQYF
TGTGCCAGCAGCTTCTTAATAGTGCCTTACGAGCAGTACTTC
>.|.|TRBV11-2|TRBJ1-6
CASSLVSGGVNSPLHF
TGTGCCAGCAGCTTAGTATCCGGGGGGGTAAATTCACCCCTCCACTTT
>.|.|TRBV7-2|TRBJ1-1
CASSLDGLNTEAFF
TGTGCCAGCAGCTTAGACGGGTTGAACACTGAAGCTTTCTTT
>.|TRBD1|TRBV7-9|TRBJ1-1
CASRNTGGAEAFF
TGTGCCAGCAGGAATACAGGGGGGGCTGAAGCTTTCTTT
>.|.|TRBV5-3|TRBJ2-5
CARSLLGGGETQYF
TGTGCCAGAAGCTTACTCGGCGGTGGAGAGACCCAGTACTTC
>few|.|TRBV7-9|TRBJ1-2
CASSVVQAQYGYTF
TGTGCCAGCAGTGTTGTGCAGGCTCAATATGGCTACACCTTC
>.|.|TRBV19|TRBJ1-2
CASMREDYGYTF
TGTGCCAGTATGAGAGAGGACTATGGCTACACCTTC
>.|.|TRBV6-5|TRBJ1-5
CASKADAGSQPQHF
TGTGCCAGCAAGGCAGACGCGGGAAGTCAGCCCCAGCATTTT
>.|.|TRBV11-3|TRBJ2-3
CASSLGRGNAQIRSIF
.
>.|.|TRBV5-6|TRBJ1-5
CASSLQGSQPQHF
TGTGCCAGCAGTCTACAGGGTTCTCAGCCCCAGCATTTT
>.|.|TRBV4-3|TRBJ1-5
CASSQEWAAQPQHF
TGCGCCAGCAGCCAAGAGTGGGCAGCACAGCCCCAGCATTTT
>few|.|TRBV5-4|TRBJ1-2
CASSTGQQANYGYTF
TGTGCCAGCAGCACCGGACAACAAGCTAACTATGGCTACACCTTC
>few|TRBD2|TRBV4-3|TRBJ2-3
CASSQDPAGGPGDTQYF
TGCGCCAGCAGCCAAGATCCGGCGGGGGGGCCCGGAGATACGCAGTATTTT
>.|TRBD1|TRBV5-4|TRBJ1-3
CASSAGQGQYGNTIYF
TGTGCCAGCAGCGCGGGACAGGGGCAGTACGGAAACACCATATATTTT
>.|.|TRBV6-5|TRBJ1-6
CASREGISPLHF
TGTGCCAGCAGGGAGGGCATCTCACCCCTCCACTTT
>.|.|TRBV5-1|TRBJ2-3
CASSSPSGTDTQYF
TGCGCCAGCAGCTCCCCGAGCGGCACAGATACGCAGTATTTT
>.|.|TRBV6-6|TRBJ1-2
CASSLQDSAVGYTF
TGTGCCAGCAGTCTACAAGACAGTGCGGTCGGCTACACCTTC